This TCR beta chain was sequenced during a study of CD8 T cells in ankylosing spondylitis. Using quantitative 5'-RACE with molecular barcodes, the authors made TCR beta libraries. TCRdb reprocessed the 5' RACE reads with MiXCR, giving one entry per CDR3 protein. The table includes roughly 250,000 distinct CDR3 sequences, under 12% detected once. Study-wide points: Disease-linked clones displayed a CD8+ phenotype and appeared relatively rarely in peripheral blood. According to the report, clones linked to the disease were significantly enriched in matched synovial fluid samples taken from ankylosing spondylitis patients.

The CDR3 runs to 15 residues. With 3 bases removed from V and 2 bases from J, the gap between germline ends came to 11 bases. In germline, CDR1 is KGHSH, CDR2 LQKENI. As regards this clonotype: The antigen is not known.

The V and J genes are TRBV18 and TRBJ2-1, with D hard to call. The receptor was isolated from a male donor with ankylosing spondylitis or in good health (not recorded which). The sample comprised blood, either unsorted or a sorted T cell fraction (not recorded which). In nucleotides, the CDR3 is TGTGCCAGCTCACCCCGGGCCGGCCCCTACAATGAGCAGTTCTTC. Its protein product is CASSPRAGPYNEQFF.